What follows is one TCR beta chain and its context. Its antigen is not known. The record originates from a study of T cells in Graves' hyperthyroidism and ophthalmopathy. General observations from the study: Clonotypes that were expanded in thyroid above 0.001 mostly appeared in blood too.

Amplification yielded TCR beta CDR3 regions, with RNA transcripts as the source. TCR CDR3 underwent first-round RT-PCR with the HTBI primer set. Each CDR3 protein gets one entry after TCRdb re-called the multiplex PCR reads with MiXCR. This sample carries approximately 590,000 distinct CDR3 sequences, roughly 46% of them seen once, and the ten largest clones take 6.5% to 9%. This CDR3 spans 15 amino acids. The germline gives CDR1 SNHLY, CDR2 FYNNEI. With 5 bases clipped from V and 7 bases from J, the junction kept 10 bases outside the gene matches. Material: peripheral blood or thyroid tissue (not recorded which). The gene calls are TRBV2 and TRBJ1-5; 8 bases line up with TRBD1. This receptor was obtained from a woman in her late teens or twenties with Graves' hyperthyroidism. The CDR3 loop is CASSKGTGRLQPQHF. The DNA for the CDR3 is TGTGCCAGCAGTAAGGGGACAGGAAGGTTGCAGCCCCAGCATTTT. Supplemented by reference TRBV2 and TRBJ1-5, the full variable domain reads EPEVTQTPSHQVTQMGQEVILRCVPISNHLYFYWYRQILGQKVEFLVSFYNNEISEKSEIFDDQFSVERPDGSNFTLKIRSTKLEDSAMYFCASSKGTGRLQPQHFGDGTRLSIL.